These 32 T cell receptor beta chains originate from one sample sequenced in a study of T cells in Graves' hyperthyroidism and ophthalmopathy. Amplification yielded TCR beta CDR3 regions, with RNA transcripts as the source. RT-PCR in the first round (using the HTBI primer set) targeted the TCR CDR3. MiXCR, run by TCRdb on the multiplex PCR reads, gives a single entry per CDR3 protein. The sample contains around 340,000 distinct CDR3 sequences, 15% to 20% of which appear only once. The sequenced sample was blood. The origin of the receptors is a woman in her 50s with Graves' hyperthyroidism.

The chain combines TRBV6-1 with TRBJ2-2, with a weak D call TRBD1 (6 bases). Trimming took 11 bases from V and 6 from J, leaving 19 bases between them. The CDR3 consists of 14 residues. The germline CDR1 and CDR2 sequences are MNHNS and SASEGT. This CDR3 reads CAGQQGWGAGELFF. DNA for the CDR3: TGTGCCGGACAACAGGGATGGGGTGCCGGGGAGCTGTTTTTT.

This clonotype was seen at least ten times. The rearrangement joins TRBV11-2 to TRBJ1-3; D is unresolved. Germline CDR1 reads SGHAT; CDR2 reads FQNNGV. V lost 1 base, J lost 4 bases, and 5 bases lay in between. The CDR3 has 13 residues. The CDR3 reads CASSLGAGNTIYF. The CDR3, as DNA: TGTGCCAGCAGCTTAGGGGCAGGAAACACCATATATTTT.

This clonotype occurred many times. The chain recombines TRBV30 with TRBJ1-2, with TRBD1 as a possible D gene (5 bases). The CDR3 runs 15 residues. The germline V and J ends were trimmed by 1 base and 1 base, with 13 bases remaining between them. In germline, CDR1 is GTSNPN, CDR2 SVGIG (reference sequence). Written as DNA, the CDR3 is TGTGCCTGGAGTGATCCGGGGCTCTTTAACTATGGCTACACCTTC. It codes for CAWSDPGLFNYGYTF.

There are many counts of this clonotype. The chain uses TRBV28 and TRBJ1-1, with a possible D match to TRBD1 (6 bases). The CDR3 covers 15 residues. The germline CDR1 and CDR2 sequences are MDHEN and SYDVKM. V was pared by 5 bases and J by 1 base, with 14 bases between. This CDR3 is CASSPQTGQNTEAFF. DNA for the CDR3: TGTGCCAGCAGTCCACAGACAGGACAGAACACTGAAGCTTTCTTT.

The CDR3: CASSGYGQGYEQYV. DNA of the CDR3: TGTGCCAGCAGTGGGTACGGACAGGGCTACGAGCAGTACGTC. V is TRBV2 and J is TRBJ2-7; the match to TRBD1 covers 8 bases. Germline-derived CDR1 and CDR2 are SNHLY and FYNNEI. The ends lost 4 bases at V and 3 bases at J; junction bases unmatched: 5. The CDR3 totals 14 residues.

V is TRBV24-1 and J is TRBJ2-7; 7 bases are a match to TRBD2. The V and J ends lost 5 bases and 6 bases, in that order; junction bases with no gene match: 12. The CDR3 is made up of 15 amino acids. CDR1 KGHDR and CDR2 SFDVKD come from the germline V gene. DNA of the CDR3: TGTGCCACCAGTGGCGCCGCGGGAGAATGCGTCGAGCAGTACTTC. It codes for CATSGAAGECVEQYF.

This clonotype came up a few times. J is TRBJ1-2 and V is TRBV9, with D possibly being TRBD1 (6 bases). With 3 bases removed from V and 0 bases from J, the gap between germline ends came to 15 bases. The CDR3 totals 16 residues. Germline V lookup: CDR1 SGDLS, CDR2 YYNGEE. CDR3 amino acids: CASSASQGLANYGYTF. CDR3 in DNA: TGTGCCAGCAGCGCTAGCCAGGGGTTGGCTAACTATGGCTACACCTTC.

This chain connects TRBV5-1 to TRBJ2-2; 11 nucleotides line up with TRBD2. The CDR3 extends over 16 amino acids. V lost 4 bases, J lost 3 bases, and 5 bases stayed unmatched. Per the germline V gene, CDR1 is SGHRS and CDR2 is YFSETQ. Here the CDR3 reads CASSRLAGMDTGELFF. CDR3 in DNA: TGCGCCAGCAGCAGACTAGCGGGAATGGACACCGGGGAGCTGTTTTTT.

This clonotype was seen only a few times. The chain carries TRBV6-2 or TRBV6-3 and TRBJ2-1, with D unresolved. The V end lost 2 bases, the J end lost 0 bases, and 5 bases lay between the germline ends. The CDR3 is 14 residues long. Germline values: CDR1 MNHEY, CDR2 SVGEGT. The CDR3 DNA is TGTGCCAGCAGTTACGACCGCTCCTACAATGAGCAGTTCTTC. Amino acid sequence: CASSYDRSYNEQFF.

The chain links TRBV6-2 or TRBV6-3 to TRBJ2-7, with no clear D. This CDR3 region has 13 residues. The ends were cut back, 5 bases at V and 1 base at J, with 9 bases in the middle. Germline CDR1 is MNHEY and CDR2 is SVGEGT. The CDR3 region is CASSPGRSYEQYV. The CDR3 DNA is TGTGCCAGCAGTCCGGGCCGGTCCTACGAGCAGTACGTC.

The sample holds a few counts of this clonotype. The chain recombines TRBV13 with TRBJ2-1, with 13 bases that match TRBD2. This CDR3 is 14 amino acids long. Germline CDR1 and CDR2: PRHDT and FYEKMQ (reference sequence). The V and J ends lost 5 bases and 14 bases, in that order; junction bases with no gene match: 9. CDR3 DNA sequence: TGTGCCAGCAGCGTCACTAGCGGGAGGGGAAGTGAGTTCTTC. Protein: CASSVTSGRGSEFF.

This clonotype has a handful of counts. The chain recombines TRBV6-1 with TRBJ2-2; TRBD1 is a possible D gene (5 bases). V was clipped by 3 bases and J by 7 bases, with 15 bases between them. CDR1 MNHNS and CDR2 SASEGT come from the germline V gene. The CDR3 spans 15 residues. CDR3 sequence: CASSDLRGAGGELFF. CDR3 DNA: TGTGCCAGCAGTGACCTCCGTGGGGCAGGCGGGGAGCTGTTTTTT.

This clonotype was seen many times. The gene calls are TRBV11-2 and TRBJ1-1; D uncertain. This CDR3 spans 15 amino acids. V dropped 1 base and J dropped 0 bases, with 9 bases sitting between them. Looked up from germline, CDR1 is SGHAT and CDR2 is FQNNGV. As DNA, the CDR3 is TGTGCCAGCAGCTTAGTCACCCTCATGAACACTGAAGCTTTCTTT. Its translation is CASSLVTLMNTEAFF.

This clonotype was detected a few times. This chain links TRBV19 with TRBJ1-5, with D possibly being TRBD1 (6 bases). V was pared by 9 bases and J by 2 bases, with 17 bases between. The germline V gene encodes CDR1 LNHDA and CDR2 SQIVND (reference sequence). This CDR3 contains 15 residues. CDR3 sequence reads: CASQNREIGNQPQHF. CDR3 sequence (DNA): TGTGCCAGCCAAAACAGGGAAATTGGCAATCAGCCCCAGCATTTT.

Many counts were recorded for this clonotype. J is TRBJ2-1 and V is TRBV28; 13 bases are a match to TRBD2. V was pared by 5 bases and J by 12 bases, with 13 bases of the junction left unmatched. From germline, CDR1 is MDHEN and CDR2 SYDVKM. The CDR3 loop spans 16 amino acids. The CDR3 DNA is TGTGCCAGCAGTGCCCAACTAGCGGGAGGGGGGGTTGGGCAGTTCTTC. Translating it yields CASSAQLAGGGVGQFF.

This clonotype was seen only a few times. This sequence joins TRBV6-1 and TRBJ2-1; a weak D match, TRBD1 (5 bases). The V end was cut by 2 bases, the J end by 5 bases, with 10 bases between. Germline CDR1 and CDR2: MNHNS and SASEGT. This CDR3 is 14 amino acids long. The CDR3 DNA sequence: TGTGCCAGCAGTGAAATCGCCAGGGACAATGAGCAGTTCTTC. It encodes CASSEIARDNEQFF.

The chain carries TRBV5-1 and TRBJ1-2; perhaps TRBD1 as D (5 bases). CDR3 length equals 14 residues. V gave up 0 bases and J gave up 2 bases, with 8 bases separating them. Germline values: CDR1 SGHRS, CDR2 YFSETQ. The CDR3 loop reads CASSLDRTNYGYTF. In DNA form, the CDR3 reads TGCGCCAGCAGCTTGGACAGGACCAACTATGGCTACACCTTC.

The chain is built from TRBV11-2 and TRBJ2-1; 8 nucleotides line up with TRBD2. Germline trimming cut 5 bases from V and 5 bases from J; bases unmatched to any gene: 5. CDR3 size: 14 residues. Germline V gene sequence: CDR1 SGHAT, CDR2 FQNNGV. CDR3 DNA: TGTGCCAGCAGCGCTAGCGGGTGGGACAATGAGCAGTTCTTC. This sequence encodes CASSASGWDNEQFF.

This clonotype was counted a few times. The genes are TRBV7-2 and TRBJ2-5; 7 bases agree with TRBD1. J lost 4 bases, V lost 4 bases, and 12 bases had no gene match. This CDR3 comprises 16 residues. Per germline, CDR1 SGHTA and CDR2 FQGNSA. The CDR3 reads CASSSYSGTAVETQYF. The CDR3 region has the DNA TGTGCCAGCAGCTCTTATTCCGGGACAGCCGTAGAGACCCAGTACTTC.

The chain couples TRBV7-3 to TRBJ2-3; TRBD1 is a possible D gene (7 bases). Trimming shortened V by 6 bases and J by 3 bases, and 16 bases separated the two germline ends. The V gene's germline CDR1 is SGHTA and CDR2 FQGTGA. The CDR3 is 15 residues long. CDR3 nucleotide sequence: TGTGCCAGCAGGGAGGGGGCCAGGGAAACAGATACGCAGTATTTT. Translated, it gives CASREGARETDTQYF.

The V gene is TRBV10-3, the J gene TRBJ2-2; 7 nucleotides match TRBD1. The V gene's germline CDR1 is ENHRY and CDR2 SYGVKD. The V gene end was trimmed by 3 bases and the J gene end by 6 bases; junction bases not matched to a gene: 4. This CDR3 has 14 amino acids. The CDR3 DNA is TGTGCCATCAGTGATAGACAGGGTTCCGGGGAGCTGTTTTTT. Its translation is CAISDRQGSGELFF.

This sequence joins TRBV27 and TRBJ2-5; D not certain. Trimming shortened V by 1 base and J by 5 bases, and 14 bases separated the two germline ends. CDR1 and CDR2 (germline): MNHEY, SMNVEV (reference sequence). The length of the CDR3 is 15 residues. The CDR3 region has the DNA TGTGCCAGCAGTTTATTCTTGGGTTCTTGGGAGACCCAGTACTTC. Translating it yields CASSLFLGSWETQYF.

There are many counts of this clonotype. This chain joins TRBV18 and TRBJ1-1; no firm D call. Germline values: CDR1 KGHSH, CDR2 LQKENI. Trimming removed 3 bases at V and 8 bases at J, with 16 bases between. The length of the CDR3 is 14 residues. CDR3 protein: CASSPGQPPQEAFF. CDR3 sequence (DNA): TGTGCCAGCTCACCCGGGCAGCCTCCCCAAGAAGCTTTCTTT.

This clonotype has at least ten counts. The V gene is TRBV5-1, the J gene TRBJ1-1; D may be TRBD1 (6 bases). Trimming took off 3 bases at V and 4 bases at J, with 16 bases between the two ends. Germline V gene data show CDR1 as SGHRS and CDR2 as YFSETQ. The length of the CDR3 is 15 residues. This CDR3 reads CASSSGGGLGTEAFF. The DNA for the CDR3 is TGCGCCAGCAGCTCGGGAGGGGGTTTGGGCACTGAAGCTTTCTTT.

The chain uses TRBV29-1 and TRBJ1-5; tentative D call: TRBD1 (6 bases). There are 13 residues in the CDR3. Germline V CDR1 and CDR2: SQVTM, ANQGSEA. The germline V and J ends were trimmed by 6 bases and 3 bases, with 12 bases remaining between them. This CDR3 is CSVGAGTNQPQHF. The DNA of the CDR3 is TGCAGCGTGGGGGCCGGCACCAATCAGCCCCAGCATTTT. The full variable domain, its missing parts supplied by reference TRBV29-1 and TRBJ1-5, is SAVISQKPSRDICQRGTSLTIQCQVDSQVTMMFWYRQQPGQSLTLIATANQGSEATYESGFVIDKFPISRPNLTFSTLTVSNMSPEDSSIYLCSVGAGTNQPQHFGDGTRLSIL.

The count of this clonotype is one. The chain has TRBV19 and TRBJ1-5; D is possibly TRBD1 (5 bases). The CDR3 length is 15 residues. The V gene's germline CDR1 is LNHDA and CDR2 SQIVND (reference sequence). The V gene lost 7 bases and the J gene lost 0 bases, with 13 bases spanning the gap. CDR3 in DNA: TGTGCCAGTACCCCAGGGAGAATTAGCAATCAGCCCCAGCATTTT. It yields the protein CASTPGRISNQPQHF.

This clonotype was detected only a few times. The chain employs TRBV27 and TRBJ1-4; no definite D call. Germline CDR1 reads MNHEY; CDR2 reads SMNVEV (reference sequence). Trimming left V 6 bases short and J 8 bases short, with 13 bases between. This CDR3 is built from 13 residues. The CDR3 is CASRSLSHEKLFF. The CDR3 nucleotides are TGTGCCAGCAGGTCCCTAAGCCACGAAAAACTGTTTTTT.

This sequence joins TRBV5-1 and TRBJ1-6; D may be TRBD1 (6 bases). This CDR3 comprises 18 residues. Germline CDR1 reads SGHRS; CDR2 reads YFSETQ. Trimming left V 1 base short and J 9 bases short, with 23 bases between. CDR3 sequence reads: CASSLTRQDSFFGSPLHF. The CDR3 bases are TGCGCCAGCAGCTTGACCAGACAGGATTCCTTTTTTGGTTCACCCCTCCACTTT.

The chain carries TRBV19 and TRBJ2-5; 9 nucleotides align to TRBD2. Per germline, CDR1 LNHDA and CDR2 SQIVND (reference sequence). J lost 5 bases, V lost 3 bases, and 4 bases had no gene match. This CDR3 contains 14 residues. Here the CDR3 DNA reads TGTGCCAGTAGTATGTTGCGGGGGGGGGAGACCCAGTACTTC. It codes for CASSMLRGGETQYF.

This clonotype occurred many times. This chain connects TRBV12-3 or TRBV12-4 to TRBJ2-1; 9 positions match TRBD1. The CDR3 extends over 15 amino acids. Trimming removed 7 bases from V and 2 bases from J; junction bases left unmatched: 6. The DNA for the CDR3 is TGTGCCAGCACGAAAACAGGGGGCACCTACAATGAGCAGTTCTTC. Its protein is CASTKTGGTYNEQFF.

In this sample, this clonotype turned up a few times. The chain has TRBV12-3 or TRBV12-4 and TRBJ1-6; D is undetermined. V lost 7 bases to trimming and J lost 9 bases, with 10 bases between them. The CDR3 loop spans 12 amino acids. CDR3 amino acids: CASTNPGSPLHF. The CDR3 coding sequence is TGTGCCAGCACCAACCCCGGTTCACCCCTCCACTTT.

The chain is built from TRBV5-5 and TRBJ2-7; tentatively, D is TRBD2 (6 bases). Germline loops: CDR1 SGHKS, CDR2 YYEKEE (reference sequence). The CDR3 consists of 14 residues. V was pared by 0 bases and J by 3 bases, with 10 bases between. CDR3 loop: CASSLEAGFYEQYV. The CDR3 DNA follows: TGTGCCAGCAGCTTGGAGGCGGGGTTCTACGAGCAGTACGTC.